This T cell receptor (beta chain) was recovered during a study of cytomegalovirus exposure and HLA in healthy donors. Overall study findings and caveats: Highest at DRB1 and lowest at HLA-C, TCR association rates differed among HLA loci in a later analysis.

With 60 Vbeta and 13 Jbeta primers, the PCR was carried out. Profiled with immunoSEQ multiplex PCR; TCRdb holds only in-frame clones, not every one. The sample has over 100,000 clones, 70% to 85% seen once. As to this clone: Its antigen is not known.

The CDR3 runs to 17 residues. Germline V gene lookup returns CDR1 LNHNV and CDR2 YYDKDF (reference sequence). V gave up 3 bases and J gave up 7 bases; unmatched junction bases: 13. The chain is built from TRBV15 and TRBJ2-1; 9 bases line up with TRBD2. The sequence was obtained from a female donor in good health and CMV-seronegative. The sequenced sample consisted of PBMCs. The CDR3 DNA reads TGTGCCACCAGCAGGTCCGGGACTAGCTTTCGAGGGAATGAGCAGTTCTTC. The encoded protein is CATSRSGTSFRGNEQFF.